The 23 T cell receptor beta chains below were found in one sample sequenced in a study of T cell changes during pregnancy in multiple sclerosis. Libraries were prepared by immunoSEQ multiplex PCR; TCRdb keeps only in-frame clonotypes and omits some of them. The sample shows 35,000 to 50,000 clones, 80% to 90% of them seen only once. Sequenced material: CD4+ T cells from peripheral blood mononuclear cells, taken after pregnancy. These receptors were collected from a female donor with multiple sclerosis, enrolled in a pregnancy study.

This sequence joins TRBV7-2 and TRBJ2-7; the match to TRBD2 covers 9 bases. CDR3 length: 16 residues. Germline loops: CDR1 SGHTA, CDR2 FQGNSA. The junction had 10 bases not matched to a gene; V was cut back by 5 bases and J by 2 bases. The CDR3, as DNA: TGTGCCAGCAGCGCACATCTTGGCGGGAGGGCCTACGAGCAGTACTTC. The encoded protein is CASSAHLGGRAYEQYF.

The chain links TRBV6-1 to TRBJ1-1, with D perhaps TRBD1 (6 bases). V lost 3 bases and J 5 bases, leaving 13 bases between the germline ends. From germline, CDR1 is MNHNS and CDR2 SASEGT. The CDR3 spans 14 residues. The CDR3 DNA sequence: TGTGCCAGCAGTGAGGGAGGGGGTAGGACTGAAGCTTTCTTT. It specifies CASSEGGGRTEAFF.

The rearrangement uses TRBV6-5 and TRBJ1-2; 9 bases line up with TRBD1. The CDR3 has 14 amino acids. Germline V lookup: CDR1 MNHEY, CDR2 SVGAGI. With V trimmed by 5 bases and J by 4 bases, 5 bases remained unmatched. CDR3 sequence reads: CASSPSGQGYGYTF. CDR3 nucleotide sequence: TGTGCCAGCAGTCCCTCGGGACAGGGCTATGGCTACACCTTC.

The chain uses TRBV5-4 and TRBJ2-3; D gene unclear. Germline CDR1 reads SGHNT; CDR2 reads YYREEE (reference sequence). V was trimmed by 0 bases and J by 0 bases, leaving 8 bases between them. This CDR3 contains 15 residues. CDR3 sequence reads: CASSLDVTSTDTQYF. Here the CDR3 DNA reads TGTGCCAGCAGCTTGGACGTAACTAGCACAGATACGCAGTATTTT.

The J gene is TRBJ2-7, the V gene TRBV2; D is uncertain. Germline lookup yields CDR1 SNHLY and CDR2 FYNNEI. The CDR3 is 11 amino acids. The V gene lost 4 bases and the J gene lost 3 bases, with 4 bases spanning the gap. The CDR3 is CASSVLYEQYF. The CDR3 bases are TGTGCCAGCAGTGTTCTCTACGAGCAGTACTTC.

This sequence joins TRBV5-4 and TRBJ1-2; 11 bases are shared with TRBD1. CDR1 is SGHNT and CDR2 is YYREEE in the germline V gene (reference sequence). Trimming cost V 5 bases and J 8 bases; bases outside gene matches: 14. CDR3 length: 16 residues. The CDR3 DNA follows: TGTGCCAGCAGTGACCGGGACAGGGGGAATACGGCAGGCTACACCTTC. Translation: CASSDRDRGNTAGYTF.

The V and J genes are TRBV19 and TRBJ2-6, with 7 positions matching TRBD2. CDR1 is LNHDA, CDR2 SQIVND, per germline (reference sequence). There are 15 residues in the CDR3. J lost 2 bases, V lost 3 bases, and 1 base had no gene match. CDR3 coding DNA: TGTGCCAGTAGTATGGGGGGGACTGGGGCCAACGTCCTGACTTTC. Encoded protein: CASSMGGTGANVLTF.

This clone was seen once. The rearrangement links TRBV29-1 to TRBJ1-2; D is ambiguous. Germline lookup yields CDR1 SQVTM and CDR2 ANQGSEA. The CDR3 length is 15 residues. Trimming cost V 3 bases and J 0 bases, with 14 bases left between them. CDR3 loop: CSVESRVATNYGYTF. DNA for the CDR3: TGCAGCGTTGAGTCGAGGGTAGCTACTAACTATGGCTACACCTTC.

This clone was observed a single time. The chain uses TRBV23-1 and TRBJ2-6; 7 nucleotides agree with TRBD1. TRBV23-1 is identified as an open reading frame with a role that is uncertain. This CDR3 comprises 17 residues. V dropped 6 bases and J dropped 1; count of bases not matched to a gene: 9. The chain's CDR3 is CASRHRDRGSGANVLTF. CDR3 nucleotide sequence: TGCGCCAGCAGGCACCGGGACAGAGGGTCTGGGGCCAACGTCCTGACTTTC.

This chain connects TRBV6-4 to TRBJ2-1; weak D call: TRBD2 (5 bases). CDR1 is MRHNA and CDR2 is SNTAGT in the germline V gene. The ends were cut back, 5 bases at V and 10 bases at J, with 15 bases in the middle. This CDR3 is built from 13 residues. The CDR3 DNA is TGTGCCAGCAGTCCACTAGGATTCGGGGAGCAGTTCTTC. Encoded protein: CASSPLGFGEQFF.

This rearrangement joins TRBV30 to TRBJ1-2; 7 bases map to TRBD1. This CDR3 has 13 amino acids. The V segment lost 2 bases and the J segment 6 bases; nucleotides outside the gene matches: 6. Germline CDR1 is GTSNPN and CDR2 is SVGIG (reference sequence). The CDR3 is CAWSPSGTDGYTF. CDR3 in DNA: TGTGCCTGGAGTCCTTCCGGGACAGATGGCTACACCTTC.

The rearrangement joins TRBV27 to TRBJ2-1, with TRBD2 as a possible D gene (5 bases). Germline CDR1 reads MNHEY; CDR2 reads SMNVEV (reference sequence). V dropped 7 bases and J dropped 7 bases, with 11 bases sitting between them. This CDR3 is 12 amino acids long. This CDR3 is CASMAPGNEQFF. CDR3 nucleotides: TGTGCCAGCATGGCCCCGGGGAATGAGCAGTTCTTC.

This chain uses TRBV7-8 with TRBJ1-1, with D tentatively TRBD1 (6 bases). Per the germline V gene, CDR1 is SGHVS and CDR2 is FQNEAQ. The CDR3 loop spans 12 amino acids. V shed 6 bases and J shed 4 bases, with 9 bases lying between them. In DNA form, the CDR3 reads TGTGCCAGCAGTCGAGGGGGCACTGAAGCTTTCTTT. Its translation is CASSRGGTEAFF. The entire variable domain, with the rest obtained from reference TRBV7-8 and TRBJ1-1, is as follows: GAGVSQSPRYKVAKRGQDVALRCDPISGHVSLFWYQQALGQGPEFLTYFQNEAQLDKSGLPSDRFFAERPEGSVSTLKIQRTQQEDSAVYLCASSRGGTEAFFGQGTRLTVV.

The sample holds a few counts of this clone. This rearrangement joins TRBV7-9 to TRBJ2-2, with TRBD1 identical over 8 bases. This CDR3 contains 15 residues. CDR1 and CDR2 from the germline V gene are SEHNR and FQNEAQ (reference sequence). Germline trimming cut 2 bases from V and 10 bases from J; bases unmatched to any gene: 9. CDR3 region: CASSLQSGGQEELFF. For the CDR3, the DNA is TGTGCCAGCAGCTTACAGTCAGGGGGCCAGGAGGAGCTGTTTTTT.

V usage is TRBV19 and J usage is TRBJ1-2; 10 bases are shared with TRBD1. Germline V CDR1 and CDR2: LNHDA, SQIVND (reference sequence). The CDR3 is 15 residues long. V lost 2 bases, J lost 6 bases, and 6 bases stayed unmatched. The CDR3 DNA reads TGTGCCAGTAGTATAAGGGACAGGGGTCGAGATGGCTACACCTTC. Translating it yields CASSIRDRGRDGYTF.

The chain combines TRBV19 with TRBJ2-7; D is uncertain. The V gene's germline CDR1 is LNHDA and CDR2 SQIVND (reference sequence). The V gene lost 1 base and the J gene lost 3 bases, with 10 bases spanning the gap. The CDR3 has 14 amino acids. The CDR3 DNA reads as TGTGCCAGTAGTATAGGAGGCACTGACTACGAGCAGTACTTC. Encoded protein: CASSIGGTDYEQYF.

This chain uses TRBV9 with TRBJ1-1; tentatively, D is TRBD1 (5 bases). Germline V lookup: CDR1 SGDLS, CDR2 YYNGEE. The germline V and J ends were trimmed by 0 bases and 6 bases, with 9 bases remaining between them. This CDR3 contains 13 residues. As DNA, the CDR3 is TGTGCCAGCAGCGTAGAGTTGACAGCTGAAGCTTTCTTT. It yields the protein CASSVELTAEAFF.

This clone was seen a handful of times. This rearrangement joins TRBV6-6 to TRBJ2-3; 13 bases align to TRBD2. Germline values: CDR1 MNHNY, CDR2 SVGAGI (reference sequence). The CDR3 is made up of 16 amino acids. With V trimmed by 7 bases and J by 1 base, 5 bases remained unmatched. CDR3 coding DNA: TGTGCCAGCAACGGACTAGCGGGAGTCGGCACAGATACGCAGTATTTT. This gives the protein CASNGLAGVGTDTQYF.

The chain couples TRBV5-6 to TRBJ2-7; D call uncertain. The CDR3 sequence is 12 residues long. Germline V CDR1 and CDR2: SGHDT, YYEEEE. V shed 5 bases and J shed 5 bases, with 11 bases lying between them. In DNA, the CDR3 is TGTGCCAGCAGTGGAGAGCCTAACGAGCAGTACTTC. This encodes CASSGEPNEQYF. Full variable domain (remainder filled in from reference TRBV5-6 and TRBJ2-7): DAGVTQSPTHLIKTRGQQVTLRCSPKSGHDTVSWYQQALGQGPQFIFQYYEEEERQRGNFPDRFSGHQFPNYSSELNVNALLLGDSALYLCASSGEPNEQYFGPGTRLTVT.

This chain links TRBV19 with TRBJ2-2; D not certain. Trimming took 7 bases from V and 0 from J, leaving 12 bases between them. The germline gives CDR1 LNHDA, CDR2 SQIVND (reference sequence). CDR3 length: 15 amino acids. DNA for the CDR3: TGTGCCAGTACCATGAGGTACCCGAACACCGGGGAGCTGTTTTTT. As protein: CASTMRYPNTGELFF.

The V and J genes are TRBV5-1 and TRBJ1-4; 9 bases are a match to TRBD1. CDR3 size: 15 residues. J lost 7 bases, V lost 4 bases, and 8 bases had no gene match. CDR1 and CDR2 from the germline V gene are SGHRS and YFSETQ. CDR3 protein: CASSPPGTGSEKLFF. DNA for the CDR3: TGCGCCAGCAGCCCCCCCGGGACAGGGTCTGAAAAACTGTTTTTT.

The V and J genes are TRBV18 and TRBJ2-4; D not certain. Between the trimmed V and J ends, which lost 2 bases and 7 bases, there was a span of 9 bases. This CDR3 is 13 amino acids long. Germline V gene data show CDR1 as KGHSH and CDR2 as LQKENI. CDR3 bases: TGTGCCAGCTCACCAACACCCAGGAACATTCAGTACTTC. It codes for CASSPTPRNIQYF. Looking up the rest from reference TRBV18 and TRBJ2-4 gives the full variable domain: NAGVMQNPRHLVRRRGQEARLRCSPMKGHSHVYWYRQLPEEGLKFMVYLQKENIIDESGMPKERFSAEFPKEGPSILRIQQVVRGDSAAYFCASSPTPRNIQYFGAGTRLSVL.

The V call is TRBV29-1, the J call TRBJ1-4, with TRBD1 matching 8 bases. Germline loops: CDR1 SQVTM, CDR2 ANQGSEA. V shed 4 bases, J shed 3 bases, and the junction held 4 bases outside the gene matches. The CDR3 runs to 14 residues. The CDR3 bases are TGCAGCGTTGGGACAGGGCCCTCTAATGAAAAACTGTTTTTT. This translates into CSVGTGPSNEKLFF.